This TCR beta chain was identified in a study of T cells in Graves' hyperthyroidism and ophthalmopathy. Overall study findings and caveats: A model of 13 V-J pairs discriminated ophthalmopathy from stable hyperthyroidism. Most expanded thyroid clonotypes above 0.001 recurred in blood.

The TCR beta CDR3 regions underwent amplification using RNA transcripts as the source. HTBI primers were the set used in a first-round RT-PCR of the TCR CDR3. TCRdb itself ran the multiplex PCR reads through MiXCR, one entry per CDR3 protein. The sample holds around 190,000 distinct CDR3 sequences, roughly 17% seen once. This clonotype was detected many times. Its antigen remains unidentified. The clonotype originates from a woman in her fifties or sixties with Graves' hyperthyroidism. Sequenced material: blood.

In DNA form, the CDR3 reads TGTGCCAGCAGCATACCTAGCGGGGGGACCTACAATGAGCAGTTCTTC. Translation: CASSIPSGGTYNEQFF. V and J are TRBV7-9 and TRBJ2-1; 11 bases align to TRBD2. Trimming removed 5 bases from V and 2 bases from J; junction bases left unmatched: 5. Per germline, CDR1 SEHNR and CDR2 FQNEAQ (reference sequence). CDR3 length: 16 amino acids.